This T cell receptor (beta chain) was found in a study of control samples from healthy donors and cancer patients (TCRdb year 2020). In the germline V gene (reference sequence), CDR1 corresponds to LGHDT and CDR2 to YNNKEL. V is clipped by 1 base and J by 8 bases, and the sequence between their germline boundaries is 10 bases long. CDR3 length: 13 amino acids, cysteine to phenylalanine. The sequence is cut down to CDR3 DNA, 39 bases in frame from base 1. With respect to this clone: Its antigen remains undetermined. Per-nucleotide qualities are absent, and no much larger clonotype sits a single base away.

Receptor libraries were prepared by the immunoSEQ multiplex PCR assay. In TCRdb, the immuneACCESS table is reduced to in-frame sequences with V and J assigned. These tables do not hold every clone; where another copy was compared, an unresolved V gene accounts for under half, and the others remain unexplained. The sample records 350,000 to 450,000 clones, roughly 90% of which are singletons. The leading ten clones occupy 5% to 7% of the sample. Sequenced sample: PBMCs. The V gene is TRBV3-1 (or the pseudogene TRBV3-2) and the J gene is TRBJ2-3, with the D gene uncertain. The origin of this receptor is a man aged 40-49 years with head and neck cancer. The CDR3 region has the sequence CASSQGDWGTQYF. The nucleotide sequence reads TGTGCCAGCAGCCAAGGTGACTGGGGTACGCAGTATTTT.